This T cell receptor beta chain was sequenced for a study of blood T cell repertoires in COVID-19. The overall study: Italy, Spain and the United States were the sources of the convalescent and acute COVID-19 samples. T cells, B-cell-depleted T cells, or PBMCs provided the cDNA or gDNA that served as material.

Study processing details: How many nucleated cells were present was estimated from reference gene primer amplification. Sequencing used immunoSEQ multiplex PCR; TCRdb keeps in-frame clones, though not all of them. The D gene and trimming were derived from the DNA, and the V and J assignments and clone size from that table. There are roughly 250,000 clones in the sample; around nine tenths occur only once, and 2% to 2.5% lies in the top ten. V lost 5 bases, J lost 1 base, and 4 bases stayed unmatched. The CDR3 is 15 amino acids. Germline V gene lookup returns CDR1 MNHEY and CDR2 SVGEGT. This receptor was obtained from a woman in her 40s who had recovered from COVID-19. Sample: peripheral blood. The chain joins TRBV6-2 or TRBV6-3 to TRBJ1-2; 10 bases align to TRBD1. CDR3 sequence (DNA): TGTGCCAGCAGTCCCCGGGACAGGGGTAACTATGGCTACACCTTC. Its translation: CASSPRDRGNYGYTF.